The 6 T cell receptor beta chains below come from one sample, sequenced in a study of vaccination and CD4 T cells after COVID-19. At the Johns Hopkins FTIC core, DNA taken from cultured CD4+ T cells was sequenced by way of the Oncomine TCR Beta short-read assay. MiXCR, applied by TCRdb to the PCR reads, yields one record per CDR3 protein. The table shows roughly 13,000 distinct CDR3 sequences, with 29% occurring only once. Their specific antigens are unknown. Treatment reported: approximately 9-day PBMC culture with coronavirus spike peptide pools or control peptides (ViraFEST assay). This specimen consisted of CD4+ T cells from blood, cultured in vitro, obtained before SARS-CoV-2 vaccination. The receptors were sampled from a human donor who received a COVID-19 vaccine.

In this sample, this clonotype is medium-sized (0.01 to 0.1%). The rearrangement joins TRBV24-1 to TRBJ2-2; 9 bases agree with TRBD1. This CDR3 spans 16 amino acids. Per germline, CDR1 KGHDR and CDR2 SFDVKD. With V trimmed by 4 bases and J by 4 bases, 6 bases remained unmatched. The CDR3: CATSDPGTGTTGELFF. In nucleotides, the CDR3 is TGTGCCACCAGTGACCCCGGGACAGGGACCACCGGGGAGCTGTTTTTT.

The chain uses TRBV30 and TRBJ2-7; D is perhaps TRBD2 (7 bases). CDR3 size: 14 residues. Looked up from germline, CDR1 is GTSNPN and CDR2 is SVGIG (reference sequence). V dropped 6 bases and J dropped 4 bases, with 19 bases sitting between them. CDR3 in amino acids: CACSDGGLGYEQYF. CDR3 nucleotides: TGTGCCTGCTCAGACGGGGGGCTAGGGTACGAGCAGTACTTC. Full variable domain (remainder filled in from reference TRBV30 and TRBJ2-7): SQTIHQWPATLVQPVGSPLSLECTVEGTSNPNLYWYRQAAGRGLQLLFYSVGIGQISSEVPQNLSASRPQDRQFILSSKKLLLSDSGFYLCACSDGGLGYEQYFGPGTRLTVT.

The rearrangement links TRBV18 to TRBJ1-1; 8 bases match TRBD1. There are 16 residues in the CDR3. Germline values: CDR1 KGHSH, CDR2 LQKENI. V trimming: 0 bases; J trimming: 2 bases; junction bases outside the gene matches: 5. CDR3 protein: CASSPPRGQGNTEAFF. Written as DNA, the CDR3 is TGTGCCAGCTCACCACCCAGGGGGCAGGGAAACACTGAAGCTTTCTTT.

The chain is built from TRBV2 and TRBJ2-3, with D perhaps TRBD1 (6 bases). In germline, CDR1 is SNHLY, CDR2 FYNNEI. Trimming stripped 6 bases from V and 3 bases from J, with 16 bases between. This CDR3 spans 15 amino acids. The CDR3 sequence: CASRSDSSPTDTQYF. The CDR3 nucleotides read TGTGCCAGCAGGTCGGACAGTAGCCCGACAGATACGCAGTATTTT.

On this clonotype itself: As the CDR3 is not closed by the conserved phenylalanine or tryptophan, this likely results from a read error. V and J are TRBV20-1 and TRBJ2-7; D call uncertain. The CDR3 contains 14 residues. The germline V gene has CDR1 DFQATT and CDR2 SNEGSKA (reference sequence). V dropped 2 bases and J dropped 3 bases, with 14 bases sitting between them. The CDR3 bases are TGCAGTGCTAGATCCTGGGGTCCCTACTACGAGCAGTACTCC. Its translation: CSARSWGPYYEQYS.

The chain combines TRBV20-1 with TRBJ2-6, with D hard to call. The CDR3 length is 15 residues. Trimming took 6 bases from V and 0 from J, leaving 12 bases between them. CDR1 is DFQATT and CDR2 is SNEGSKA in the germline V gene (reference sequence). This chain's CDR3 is CSAADASSGANVLTF. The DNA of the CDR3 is TGCAGTGCGGCGGACGCTTCCTCTGGGGCCAACGTCCTGACTTTC.